This T cell receptor beta chain is drawn from a study of blood T cell repertoires in COVID-19. This CDR3 comprises 15 residues. Trimming removed 2 bases at V and 2 bases at J, with 12 bases between. Germline assignment: CDR1 LGHDT and CDR2 YNNKEL (reference sequence). The data were produced by immunoSEQ multiplex PCR, yet TCRdb's version contains in-frame clones alone and is incomplete. The data show 250,000 to 300,000 clones, with 80% to 85% seen just once and around 4% held by the top ten. Sequenced sample: peripheral blood. This TCR was sampled from a man aged 60 to 75 with acute or convalescent COVID-19. The V and J genes are TRBV3-1 (or the pseudogene TRBV3-2) and TRBJ2-5; perhaps TRBD2 as D (6 bases). CDR3 protein: CASSQFRTNQETQYF. CDR3 in DNA: TGTGCCAGCAGCCAATTCAGGACTAATCAAGAGACCCAGTACTTC.